The 17 T cell receptor beta chains below all came from one sample that was sequenced in a study of T-cell memory formation after mild COVID-19. TCRdb passed the 5' RACE reads through MiXCR, listing each CDR3 protein once. Among some 160,000 distinct CDR3 sequences listed, roughly 31% were seen once. Input material: PBMCs or a T cell subset sorted from them (not recorded which). The receptor set was obtained from an adult woman who had mild COVID-19 (a few samples of this study predate the infection). Cell type and time point are not known.

CDR3 sequence: CASSLGSDTGELFF. The CDR3 DNA sequence: TGTGCCAGCAGCTTAGGCAGTGACACCGGGGAGCTGTTTTTT. The chain couples TRBV7-2 to TRBJ2-2; D gene uncertain. Trimming left V 1 base short and J 3 bases short, with 6 bases between. This CDR3 region has 14 residues. The germline V gene encodes CDR1 SGHTA and CDR2 FQGNSA.

This clonotype was picked up a small number of times. The chain joins TRBV12-3 or TRBV12-4 to TRBJ2-1; maybe TRBD2 (7 bases). CDR3 length: 18 amino acids. Trimming took off 3 bases at V and 0 bases at J, with 18 bases between the two ends. This CDR3 is CASSFMRGRASSYNEQFF. CDR3 coding DNA: TGTGCCAGCAGTTTTATGCGGGGGCGAGCAAGCTCCTACAATGAGCAGTTCTTC.

This clonotype was found a few times. This chain joins TRBV7-9 and TRBJ2-7; 13 bases agree with TRBD2. Germline V CDR1 and CDR2: SEHNR, FQNEAQ (reference sequence). The CDR3 runs 15 residues. Germline trimming cut 5 bases from V and 7 bases from J; bases unmatched to any gene: 8. For the CDR3, the DNA is TGTGCCAGCAGCGGGAGACTAGCGGGGGGTTATGAGCAGTACTTC. It specifies CASSGRLAGGYEQYF.

This chain uses TRBV27 with TRBJ2-3, with a weak D call TRBD2 (5 bases). With 6 bases removed from V and 1 base from J, the gap between germline ends came to 14 bases. The CDR3 extends over 15 amino acids. Germline V CDR1 and CDR2: MNHEY, SMNVEV (reference sequence). The CDR3 sequence is CASSLLRAGTDTQYF. The CDR3 DNA sequence: TGTGCCAGCAGCCTCTTGAGGGCCGGCACAGATACGCAGTATTTT.

The chain is built from TRBV7-6 and TRBJ2-3, with D possibly being TRBD1 or TRBD2 (5 bases each). Germline CDR1 is SGHVS and CDR2 is FNYEAQ. V was clipped by 5 bases and J by 8 bases, with 11 bases between them. This CDR3 contains 12 residues. The CDR3 spells CASSQSGGTQYF. The CDR3 bases are TGTGCCAGCAGCCAGAGTGGGGGTACGCAGTATTTT.

The chain employs TRBV5-4 and TRBJ2-6, with D perhaps being TRBD1 or TRBD2 (5 bases each). The CDR3 covers 15 residues. Germline V gene lookup returns CDR1 SGHNT and CDR2 YYREEE (reference sequence). Trimming pared 4 bases from V and 1 base from J, leaving 9 bases between. CDR3 amino acids: CASSPEGSGANVLTF. The CDR3 DNA reads as TGTGCCAGCAGCCCCGAGGGGTCTGGGGCCAACGTCCTGACTTTC. The full variable domain, its missing parts supplied by reference TRBV5-4 and TRBJ2-6, is ETGVTQSPTHLIKTRGQQVTLRCSSQSGHNTVSWYQQALGQGPQFIFQYYREEENGRGNFPPRFSGLQFPNYSSELNVNALELDDSALYLCASSPEGSGANVLTFGAGSRLTVL.

This clonotype showed up just a few times. The chain combines TRBV3-1 with TRBJ1-2, with D hard to call. Germline loops: CDR1 LGHDT, CDR2 YNNKEL (reference sequence). Trimming stripped 1 base from V and 5 bases from J, with 11 bases between. The length of the CDR3 is 14 residues. The CDR3 region has the DNA TGTGCCAGCAGCCAAGCTTTACGGGAGTATGGCTACACCTTC. Its translation: CASSQALREYGYTF.

This clonotype came up a few times. The CDR3 DNA follows: TGTGCCAGCAAGGACTTCCCGAACACTGAAGCTTTCTTT. It translates to CASKDFPNTEAFF. The chain employs TRBV6-1 and TRBJ1-1; D gene uncertain. CDR1 MNHNS and CDR2 SASEGT come from the germline V gene. The CDR3 covers 13 residues. V was cut by 7 bases and J by 1 base, with 10 bases left in between.

V gene TRBV29-1 combines with J gene TRBJ1-2; tentatively, D is TRBD1 (5 bases). The CDR3 is 11 amino acids. Trimming stripped 3 bases from V and 7 bases from J, with 9 bases between. CDR1 and CDR2 from the germline V gene are SQVTM and ANQGSEA. CDR3 amino acids: CSVDEGRGYTF. As DNA, the CDR3 is TGCAGCGTTGACGAGGGACGTGGCTACACCTTC.

This clonotype showed up just once. V usage is TRBV6-1 and J usage is TRBJ2-5; TRBD2 matches at 8 bases. With 7 bases clipped from V and 5 bases from J, the junction kept 9 bases outside the gene matches. The CDR3 length is 14 residues. Germline values: CDR1 MNHNS, CDR2 SASEGT. The CDR3 here is CASNGGGLMETQYF. The CDR3 nucleotides read TGTGCCAGCAACGGGGGGGGCCTCATGGAGACCCAGTACTTC.

This sequence joins TRBV18 and TRBJ1-2; no reliable D call. This CDR3 contains 13 residues. CDR1 and CDR2 (germline): KGHSH, LQKENI. The ends were cut back, 3 bases at V and 2 bases at J, with 7 bases in the middle. The CDR3 nucleotides read TGTGCCAGCTCACCTCGGGCGAACTATGGCTACACCTTC. Translation: CASSPRANYGYTF. Combining the CDR3 with reference TRBV18 and TRBJ1-2 gives the whole variable domain NAGVMQNPRHLVRRRGQEARLRCSPMKGHSHVYWYRQLPEEGLKFMVYLQKENIIDESGMPKERFSAEFPKEGPSILRIQQVVRGDSAAYFCASSPRANYGYTFGSGTRLTVV.

The chain combines TRBV5-1 with TRBJ1-5; 8 nucleotides agree with TRBD1. This CDR3 comprises 13 residues. Germline V gene data show CDR1 as SGHRS and CDR2 as YFSETQ. V lost 3 bases, J lost 7 bases, and 3 bases stayed unmatched. CDR3 coding DNA: TGCGCCAGCAGCTACGACAGGGGCCAGCCCCAGCATTTT. Translating it yields CASSYDRGQPQHF.

This clonotype has a handful of counts. V is TRBV24-1 and J is TRBJ1-5, with 12 bases lining up with TRBD1. The CDR3 is 16 residues long. V dropped 4 bases and J dropped 4; count of bases not matched to a gene: 4. The germline gives CDR1 KGHDR, CDR2 SFDVKD. This CDR3 is CATSEQGQGANQPQHF. CDR3 nucleotides: TGTGCCACCAGTGAACAGGGACAGGGGGCAAATCAGCCCCAGCATTTT.

This clonotype turned up a few times. The chain links TRBV29-1 to TRBJ2-1; D is unclear. CDR1 is SQVTM, CDR2 ANQGSEA, per germline. The CDR3 sequence is 10 residues long. V lost 7 bases and J 8 bases, leaving 9 bases between the germline ends. The CDR3 protein is CSAALDEQFF. The CDR3 region has the DNA TGCAGCGCCGCCCTGGATGAGCAGTTCTTC.

This clonotype was found a few times. The chain carries TRBV18 and TRBJ2-7; maybe TRBD2 (7 bases). Germline CDR1 is KGHSH and CDR2 is LQKENI. The CDR3 runs to 16 residues. Trimming removed 4 bases from V and 0 bases from J, with 16 bases in between. CDR3 protein: CASSLPRGLSSYEQYF. The CDR3, as DNA: TGTGCCAGCTCACTTCCGCGGGGGCTCAGCTCCTACGAGCAGTACTTC.

This sequence joins TRBV4-2 and TRBJ1-1; D unresolved. The V gene's germline CDR1 is LGHNA and CDR2 YNFKEQ. CDR3 length equals 15 residues. Deletions cut 4 bases from V and 0 bases from J, with 12 bases between. CDR3 sequence (DNA): TGTGCCAGCAGCCCCCCCGGTGCCCTGAACACTGAAGCTTTCTTT. Its translation: CASSPPGALNTEAFF.

This clonotype was found a few times. J is TRBJ2-7 and V is TRBV12-3 or TRBV12-4; 11 bases are a match to TRBD1. J gave up 3 bases and V 4 bases, and 5 bases lay outside the gene matches. The CDR3 consists of 15 residues. The chain's CDR3 is CASSSGTGGIYEQYF. CDR3 bases: TGTGCCAGCAGTTCTGGGACAGGGGGAATCTACGAGCAGTACTTC.